The 7 T cell receptor beta chains in this list originate from one sample, sequenced in a study of tumor-infiltrating lymphocytes in primary liver carcinoma. The researchers produced TCR beta cDNA from 400 to 650 ng total RNA with a constant-region primer. It was through three nested multiplex PCR rounds of slightly modified ARM-PCR that TCR beta libraries arose. The first two PCR rounds, around 10 cycles each, used TRBV1-TRBV30 forward primers and a C-beta reverse primer. Via MiXCR, TCRdb re-called the multiplex PCR reads, giving one row per CDR3 protein. Here the sample spans about 48,000 distinct CDR3 sequences, about 68% being singletons. Scientists recovered RNA and DNA together from roughly 20-30 mg of unsorted bulk tissue. Sample: liver tumor tissue from sampling region 3. Subset reported: tumor region T3, left-lateral pole. The receptors come from a man in his forties with primary liver carcinoma and hepatitis B virus infection.

This clonotype was seen at least ten times. V usage is TRBV5-1 and J usage is TRBJ2-7; the D gene is possibly TRBD2 (5 bases). Per the germline V gene, CDR1 is SGHRS and CDR2 is YFSETQ. The CDR3 is 14 residues long. The germline V and J ends were trimmed by 0 bases and 1 base, with 8 bases remaining between them. CDR3 residues: CASSLGPGSYEQYF. Written as DNA, the CDR3 is TGCGCCAGCAGCTTGGGGCCGGGATCCTACGAGCAGTACTTC.

With respect to this clonotype: One end of the junction fails to match germline, which may point to a read error. This chain connects TRBV11-2 to TRBJ2-6, with 8 bases fitting TRBD1. The CDR3 is 18 residues long. Germline CDR1 SGHAT, CDR2 FQNNGV. This CDR3 is CVSIRRTGFVSGANVLTF. CDR3 nucleotides: TGTGTCAGCATCCGACGGACAGGGTTTGTTTCTGGGGCCAACGTCCTGACTTTC.

The V gene is TRBV11-1, the J gene TRBJ2-3; the D is unclear. Germline loops: CDR1 SGHAT, CDR2 FQDESV (reference sequence). The CDR3 spans 15 residues. CDR3 sequence (DNA): TGTGTCAACACCTTACAGCCCATTAACACAGATACGCAGTATTTT. Translation gives CVNTLQPINTDTQYF.

Points on this clonotype: One base away lies a much larger clone, so this may be a sequencing read error. The chain joins TRBV28 to TRBJ2-3; 8 nucleotides agree with TRBD2. CDR1 and CDR2 from the germline V gene are MDHEN and SYDVKM. The V and J ends lost 5 bases and 1 base, in that order; junction bases with no gene match: 8. The CDR3 is 16 residues long. In DNA form, the CDR3 reads TGTGCCAGCAGTCCTCTGCGGGGGGATGGCACAGATACGCAGTATTTT. Translating it yields CASSPLRGDGTDTQYF.

About this clonotype itself: The junction and the germline gene differ at one end; a read error may be behind it. The chain employs TRBV29-1 and TRBJ2-1, with a weak D call TRBD2 (6 bases). The germline gives CDR1 SQVTM, CDR2 ANQGSEA. There are 13 residues in the CDR3. The CDR3 loop is CSVEGTDYNEWFF. The CDR3 bases are TGCAGTGTTGAAGGGACTGACTACAATGAGTGGTTCTTC.

This clonotype was recorded once. This chain links TRBV4-1 with TRBJ2-5; TRBD2 agrees at 8 bases. This CDR3 region has 15 residues. The germline gives CDR1 MGHRA, CDR2 YSYEKL. Trimming cost V 1 base and J 5 bases; bases outside gene matches: 6. CDR3 in DNA: TGCGCCAGCAGCCAAGGACTAGCGCTCCATGAGACCCAGTACTTC. It encodes CASSQGLALHETQYF.

Comments on this clonotype: Germline and junction disagree at one end, which may indicate a read error. The chain joins TRBV11-2 to TRBJ2-2; D is possibly TRBD2 (5 bases). The V gene's germline CDR1 is SGHAT and CDR2 FQNNGV. The CDR3 totals 16 residues. CDR3 bases: TGTGCCAGCAGCTTAGCGGCGCTAGCTGGAACCGGGGTGCTGTTTTTT. Its protein is CASSLAALAGTGVLFF.